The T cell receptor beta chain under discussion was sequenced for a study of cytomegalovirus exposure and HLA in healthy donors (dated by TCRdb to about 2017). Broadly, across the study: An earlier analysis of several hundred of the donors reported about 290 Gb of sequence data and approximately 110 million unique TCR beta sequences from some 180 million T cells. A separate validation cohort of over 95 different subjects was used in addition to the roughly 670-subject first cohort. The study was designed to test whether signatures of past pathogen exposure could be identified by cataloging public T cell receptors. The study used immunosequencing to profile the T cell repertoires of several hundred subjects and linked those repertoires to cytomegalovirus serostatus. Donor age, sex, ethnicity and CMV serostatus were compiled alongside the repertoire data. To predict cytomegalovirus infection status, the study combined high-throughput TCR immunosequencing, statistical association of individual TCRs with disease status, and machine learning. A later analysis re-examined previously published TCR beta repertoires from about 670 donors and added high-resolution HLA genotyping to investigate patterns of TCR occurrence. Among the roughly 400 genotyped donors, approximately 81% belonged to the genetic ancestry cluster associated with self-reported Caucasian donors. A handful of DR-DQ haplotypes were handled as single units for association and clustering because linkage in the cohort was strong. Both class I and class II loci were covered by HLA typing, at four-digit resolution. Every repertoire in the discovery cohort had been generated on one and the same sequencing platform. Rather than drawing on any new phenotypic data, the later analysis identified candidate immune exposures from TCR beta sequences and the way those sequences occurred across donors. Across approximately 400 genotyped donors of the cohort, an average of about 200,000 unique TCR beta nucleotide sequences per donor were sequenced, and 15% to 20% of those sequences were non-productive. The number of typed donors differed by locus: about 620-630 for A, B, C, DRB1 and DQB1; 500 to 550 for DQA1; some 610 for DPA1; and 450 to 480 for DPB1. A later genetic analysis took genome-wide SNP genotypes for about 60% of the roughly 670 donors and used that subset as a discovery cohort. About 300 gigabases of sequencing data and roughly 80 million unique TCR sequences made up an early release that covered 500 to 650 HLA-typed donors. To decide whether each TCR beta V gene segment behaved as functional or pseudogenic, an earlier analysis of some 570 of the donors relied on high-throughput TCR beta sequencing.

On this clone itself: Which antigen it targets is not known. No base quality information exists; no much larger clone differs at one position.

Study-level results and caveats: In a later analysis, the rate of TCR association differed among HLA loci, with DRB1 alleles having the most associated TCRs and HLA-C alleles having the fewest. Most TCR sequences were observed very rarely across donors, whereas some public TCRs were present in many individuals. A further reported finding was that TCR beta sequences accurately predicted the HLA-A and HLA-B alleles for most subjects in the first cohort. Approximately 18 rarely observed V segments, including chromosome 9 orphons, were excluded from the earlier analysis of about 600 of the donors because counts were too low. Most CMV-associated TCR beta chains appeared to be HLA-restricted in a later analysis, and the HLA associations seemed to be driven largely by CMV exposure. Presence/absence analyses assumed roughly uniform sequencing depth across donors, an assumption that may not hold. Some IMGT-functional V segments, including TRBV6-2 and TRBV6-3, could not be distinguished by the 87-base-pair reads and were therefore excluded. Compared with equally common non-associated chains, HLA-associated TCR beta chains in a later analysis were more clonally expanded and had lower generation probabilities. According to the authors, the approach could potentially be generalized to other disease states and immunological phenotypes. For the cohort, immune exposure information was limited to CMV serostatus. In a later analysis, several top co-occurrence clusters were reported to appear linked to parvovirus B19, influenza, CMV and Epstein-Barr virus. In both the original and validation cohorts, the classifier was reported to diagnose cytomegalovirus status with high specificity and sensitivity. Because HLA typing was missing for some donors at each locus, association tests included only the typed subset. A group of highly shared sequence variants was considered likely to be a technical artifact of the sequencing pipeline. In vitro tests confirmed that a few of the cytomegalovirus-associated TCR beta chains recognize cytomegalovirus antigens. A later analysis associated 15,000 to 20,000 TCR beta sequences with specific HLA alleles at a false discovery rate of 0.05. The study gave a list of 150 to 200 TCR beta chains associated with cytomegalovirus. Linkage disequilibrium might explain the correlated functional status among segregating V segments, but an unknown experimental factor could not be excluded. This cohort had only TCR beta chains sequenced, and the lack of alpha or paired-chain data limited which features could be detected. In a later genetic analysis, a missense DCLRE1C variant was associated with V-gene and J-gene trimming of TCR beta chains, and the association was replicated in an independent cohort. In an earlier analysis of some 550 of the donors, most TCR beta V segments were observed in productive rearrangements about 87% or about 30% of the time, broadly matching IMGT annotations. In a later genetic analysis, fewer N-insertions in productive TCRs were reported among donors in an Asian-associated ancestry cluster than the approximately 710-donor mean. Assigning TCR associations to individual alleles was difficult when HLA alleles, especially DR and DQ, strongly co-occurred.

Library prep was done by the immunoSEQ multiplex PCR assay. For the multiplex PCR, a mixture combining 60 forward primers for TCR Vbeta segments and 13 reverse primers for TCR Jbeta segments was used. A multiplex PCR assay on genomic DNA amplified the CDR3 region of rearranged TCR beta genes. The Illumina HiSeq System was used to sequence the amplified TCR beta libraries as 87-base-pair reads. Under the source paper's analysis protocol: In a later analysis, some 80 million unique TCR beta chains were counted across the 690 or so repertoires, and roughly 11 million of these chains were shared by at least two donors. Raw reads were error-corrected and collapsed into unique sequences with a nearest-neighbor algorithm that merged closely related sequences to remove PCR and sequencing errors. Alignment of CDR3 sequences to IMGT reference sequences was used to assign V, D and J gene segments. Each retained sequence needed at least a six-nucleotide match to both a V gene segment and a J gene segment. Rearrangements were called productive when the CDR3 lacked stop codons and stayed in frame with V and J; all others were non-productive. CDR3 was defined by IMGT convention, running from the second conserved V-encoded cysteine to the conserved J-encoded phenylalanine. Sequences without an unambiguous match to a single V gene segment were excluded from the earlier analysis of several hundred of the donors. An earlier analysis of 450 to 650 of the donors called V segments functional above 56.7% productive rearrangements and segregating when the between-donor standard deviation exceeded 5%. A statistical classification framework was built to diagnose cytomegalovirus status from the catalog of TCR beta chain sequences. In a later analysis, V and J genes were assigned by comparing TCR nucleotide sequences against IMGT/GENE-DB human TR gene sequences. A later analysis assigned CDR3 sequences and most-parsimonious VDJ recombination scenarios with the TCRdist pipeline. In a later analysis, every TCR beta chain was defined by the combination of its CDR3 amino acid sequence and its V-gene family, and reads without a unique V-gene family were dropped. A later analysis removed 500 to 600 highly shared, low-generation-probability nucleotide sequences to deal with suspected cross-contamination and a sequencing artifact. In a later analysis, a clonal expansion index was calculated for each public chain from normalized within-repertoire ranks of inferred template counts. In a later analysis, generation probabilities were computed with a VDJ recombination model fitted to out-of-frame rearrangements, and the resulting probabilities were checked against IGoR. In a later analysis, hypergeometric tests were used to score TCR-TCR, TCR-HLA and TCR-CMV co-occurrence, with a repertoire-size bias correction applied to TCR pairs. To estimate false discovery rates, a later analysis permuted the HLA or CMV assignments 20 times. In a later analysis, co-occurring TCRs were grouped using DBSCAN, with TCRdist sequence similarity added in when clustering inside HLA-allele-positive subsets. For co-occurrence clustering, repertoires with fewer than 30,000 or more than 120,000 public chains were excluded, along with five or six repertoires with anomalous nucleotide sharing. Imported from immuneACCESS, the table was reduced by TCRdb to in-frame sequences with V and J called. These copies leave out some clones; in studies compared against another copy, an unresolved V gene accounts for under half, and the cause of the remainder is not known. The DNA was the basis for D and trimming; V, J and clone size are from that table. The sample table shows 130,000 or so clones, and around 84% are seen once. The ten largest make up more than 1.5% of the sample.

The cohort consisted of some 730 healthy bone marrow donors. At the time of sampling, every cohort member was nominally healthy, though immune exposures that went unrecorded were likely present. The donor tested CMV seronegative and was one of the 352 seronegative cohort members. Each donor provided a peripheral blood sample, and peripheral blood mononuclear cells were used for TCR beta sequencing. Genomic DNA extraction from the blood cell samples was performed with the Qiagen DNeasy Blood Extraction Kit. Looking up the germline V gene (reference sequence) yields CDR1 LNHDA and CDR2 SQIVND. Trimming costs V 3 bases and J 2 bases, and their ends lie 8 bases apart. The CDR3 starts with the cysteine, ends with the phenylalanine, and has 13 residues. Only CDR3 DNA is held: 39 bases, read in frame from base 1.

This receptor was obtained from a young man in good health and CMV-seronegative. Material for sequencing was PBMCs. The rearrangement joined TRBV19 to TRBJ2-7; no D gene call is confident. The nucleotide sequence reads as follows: TGTGCCAGTAGTATTGCAGGTACCTACGAGCAGTACTTC. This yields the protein CASSIAGTYEQYF. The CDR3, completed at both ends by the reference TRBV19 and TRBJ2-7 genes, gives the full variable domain DGGITQSPKYLFRKEGQNVTLSCEQNLNHDAMYWYRQDPGQGLRLIYYSQIVNDFQKGDIAEGYSVSREKKESFPLTVTSAQKNPTAFYLCASSIAGTYEQYFGPGTRLTVT.